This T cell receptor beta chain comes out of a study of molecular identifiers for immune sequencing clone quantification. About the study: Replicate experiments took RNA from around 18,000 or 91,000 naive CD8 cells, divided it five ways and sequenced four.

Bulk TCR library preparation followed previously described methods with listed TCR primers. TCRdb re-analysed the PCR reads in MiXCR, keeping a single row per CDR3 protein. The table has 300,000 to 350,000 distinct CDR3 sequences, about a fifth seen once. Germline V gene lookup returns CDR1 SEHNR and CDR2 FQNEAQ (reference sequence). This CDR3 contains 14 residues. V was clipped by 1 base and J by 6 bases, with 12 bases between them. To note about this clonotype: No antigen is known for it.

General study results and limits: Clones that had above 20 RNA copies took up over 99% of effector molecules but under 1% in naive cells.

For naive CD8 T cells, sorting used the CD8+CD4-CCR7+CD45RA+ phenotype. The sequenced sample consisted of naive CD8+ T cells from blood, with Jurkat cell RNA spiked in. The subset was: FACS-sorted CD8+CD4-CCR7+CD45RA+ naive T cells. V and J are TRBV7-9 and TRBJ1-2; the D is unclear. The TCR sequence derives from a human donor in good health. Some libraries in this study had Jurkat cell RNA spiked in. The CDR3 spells CASSLGAGPDGYTF. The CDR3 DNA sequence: TGTGCCAGCAGCTTAGGGGCGGGCCCCGATGGCTACACCTTC.